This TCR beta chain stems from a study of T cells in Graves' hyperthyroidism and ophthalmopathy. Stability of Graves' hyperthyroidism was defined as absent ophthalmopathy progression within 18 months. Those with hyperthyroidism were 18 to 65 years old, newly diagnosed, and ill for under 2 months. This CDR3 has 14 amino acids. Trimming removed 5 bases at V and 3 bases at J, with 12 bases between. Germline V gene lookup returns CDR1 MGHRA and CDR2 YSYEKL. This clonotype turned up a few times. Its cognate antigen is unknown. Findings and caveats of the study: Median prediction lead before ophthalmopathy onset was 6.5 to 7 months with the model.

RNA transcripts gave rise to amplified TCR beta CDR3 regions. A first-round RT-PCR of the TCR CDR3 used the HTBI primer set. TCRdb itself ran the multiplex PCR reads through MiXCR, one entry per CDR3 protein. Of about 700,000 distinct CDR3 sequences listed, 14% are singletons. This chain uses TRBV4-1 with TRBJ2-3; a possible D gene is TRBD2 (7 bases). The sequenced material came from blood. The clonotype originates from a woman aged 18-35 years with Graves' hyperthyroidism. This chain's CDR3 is CASSEGGGTDTQYF. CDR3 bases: TGCGCCAGCAGCGAGGGGGGGGGTACAGATACGCAGTATTTT.